This is a list of T cell receptor beta chains from one sample in a study of T cells after yellow fever vaccination. TCRdb re-called the 5' RACE reads with MiXCR, one entry per CDR3 protein. This sample has a few hundred thousand distinct CDR3 sequences; 2.5% to 3.5% occur once, and the top ten carry around 3.2%. The sequenced sample was CD4+ T cells sorted from PBMCs, obtained 10 days after the yellow fever booster vaccination. The origin of the receptors is a man aged 18 to 29 who received the YFV17D yellow fever vaccine. CDR3s include the opening cysteine and the closing phenylalanine or tryptophan. Each record gives: V gene, J gene, clone size, D gene, CDR3 DNA, CDR3 protein. The D gene is left open where the match is weak. The size entry is marked missing in some rows and otherwise reads once, few, many or a size class.

V gene: TRBV20-1
J gene: TRBJ1-6
clone size: many
D gene: TRBD1
CDR3 DNA: TGCAGTGCTAACCGAGCCGGGACAGGGAGATCACCCCTCCACTTT
CDR3 protein: CSANRAGTGRSPLHF

V gene: TRBV14
J gene: TRBJ1-6
clone size: many
D gene: -
CDR3 DNA: TGTGCCAGCAGCCAAGGACCGTATACCTATAATTCACCCCTCCACTTT
CDR3 protein: CASSQGPYTYNSPLHF

V gene: TRBV9
J gene: TRBJ1-4
clone size: few
D gene: -
CDR3 DNA: TGTGCCAGCAGTACACAGCCAACAAATGAAAAACTGTTTTTT
CDR3 protein: CASSTQPTNEKLFF

V gene: TRBV5-1
J gene: TRBJ2-1
clone size: many
D gene: -
CDR3 DNA: TGCGCCAGCAGCTTCAACTATTTATACAATGAGCAGTTCTTC
CDR3 protein: CASSFNYLYNEQFF

V gene: TRBV10-2
J gene: TRBJ1-5
clone size: -
D gene: -
CDR3 DNA: TGCGCCAGCAGTGAATGGGGGTCTGGCAATCAGCCCCAGCATTTT
CDR3 protein: CASSEWGSGNQPQHF

V gene: TRBV7-3
J gene: TRBJ2-2
clone size: many
D gene: -
CDR3 DNA: TGTGCCAGCAGCCCTCAATCCGCGGGGAACACCGGGGAGCTGTTTTTT
CDR3 protein: CASSPQSAGNTGELFF

V gene: TRBV7-9
J gene: TRBJ1-1
clone size: many
D gene: TRBD1
CDR3 DNA: TGTGCCAGCAGCTTATCTCTAGGGGGCAACACTGAAGCTTTCTTT
CDR3 protein: CASSLSLGGNTEAFF

V gene: TRBV18
J gene: TRBJ1-1
clone size: few
D gene: -
CDR3 DNA: TGTGCCAGCTCACCAGTGGTCACTGAAGCTTTCTTT
CDR3 protein: CASSPVVTEAFF

V gene: TRBV5-1
J gene: TRBJ2-1
clone size: many
D gene: -
CDR3 DNA: TGCGCCAGCACTTCCACGGGGGTTGGTGAGCAGTTCTTC
CDR3 protein: CASTSTGVGEQFF

V gene: TRBV5-4
J gene: TRBJ2-3
clone size: few
D gene: TRBD2
CDR3 DNA: TGTGCCAGCAGCCCTAGCGGGGGGTTCACAGATACGCAGTATTTT
CDR3 protein: CASSPSGGFTDTQYF

V gene: TRBV3-1
J gene: TRBJ1-1
clone size: -
D gene: -
CDR3 DNA: TGTGCCAGCAGCCAAGACAGTCCCCTCCATAAGAACACTGAAGCTTTCTTT
CDR3 protein: CASSQDSPLHKNTEAFF

V gene: TRBV10-3
J gene: TRBJ2-5
clone size: few
D gene: TRBD1
CDR3 DNA: TGTGCCATCAGCCGGACAGGGGAAGAGACCCAGTACTTC
CDR3 protein: CAISRTGEETQYF

V gene: TRBV19
J gene: TRBJ1-1
clone size: -
D gene: TRBD1
CDR3 DNA: TGTGCCAGTAGCCCCAGTTACAGGGGTGAAGCTTTCTTT
CDR3 protein: CASSPSYRGEAFF

V gene: TRBV14
J gene: TRBJ2-7
clone size: many
D gene: -
CDR3 DNA: TGTGCCAGCAGCCAAGATCTCTATGGGGCTAAGTACTTC
CDR3 protein: CASSQDLYGAKYF

V gene: TRBV18
J gene: TRBJ2-1
clone size: many
D gene: TRBD1
CDR3 DNA: TGTGCCAGCTCTCCTCGGACAGGGGCCGTCTACAATGAGCAGTTCTTC
CDR3 protein: CASSPRTGAVYNEQFF

V gene: TRBV7-2
J gene: TRBJ1-1
clone size: many
D gene: -
CDR3 DNA: TGTGCCAGCAGCGGTAAAGAGAGGGGGACTGAAGCTTTCTTT
CDR3 protein: CASSGKERGTEAFF

V gene: TRBV4-2
J gene: TRBJ2-1
clone size: few
D gene: TRBD2
CDR3 DNA: TGTGCCAGCAGCCGGACTAGCGGATACAATGAGCAGTTCTTC
CDR3 protein: CASSRTSGYNEQFF

V gene: TRBV6-6
J gene: TRBJ2-6
clone size: -
D gene: -
CDR3 DNA: TGTGCCAGTTCGACACCTTCTTTTGGGGCCAACGTCCTGACTTTC
CDR3 protein: CASSTPSFGANVLTF

V gene: TRBV20-1
J gene: TRBJ2-3
clone size: few
D gene: -
CDR3 DNA: TGCAGTGCTAGTTGGGGAGATACGCAGTATTTT
CDR3 protein: CSASWGDTQYF

V gene: TRBV5-1
J gene: TRBJ1-2
clone size: -
D gene: -
CDR3 DNA: TGCGCCAGCAGCTTGGATCATAGGCCCTTTAACTATGGCTACACCTTC
CDR3 protein: CASSLDHRPFNYGYTF

V gene: TRBV7-2
J gene: TRBJ2-3
clone size: many
D gene: -
CDR3 DNA: TGTGCCAGCAGCCCCCGAGCTTCGGCGGATACGCAGTATTTT
CDR3 protein: CASSPRASADTQYF

V gene: TRBV20-1
J gene: TRBJ1-1
clone size: few
D gene: TRBD1
CDR3 DNA: TGCAGTGCTAGTAGCCAGGGGGTCTCCCGGACTGAAGCTTTCTTT
CDR3 protein: CSASSQGVSRTEAFF

V gene: TRBV11-2
J gene: TRBJ1-2
clone size: many
D gene: -
CDR3 DNA: TGTGCCAGCAGCCCCGACAGGCAGGGTGGCTACACCTTC
CDR3 protein: CASSPDRQGGYTF

V gene: TRBV5-1
J gene: TRBJ1-1
clone size: many
D gene: -
CDR3 DNA: TGCGCCAGCAGCTTGCTCCAGATTAACACTGAAGCTTTCTTT
CDR3 protein: CASSLLQINTEAFF

V gene: TRBV20-1
J gene: TRBJ2-5
clone size: many
D gene: TRBD2
CDR3 DNA: TGCAGTGCTAGAGATAGCGGGGGGCTCTGGGAGACCCAGTACTTC
CDR3 protein: CSARDSGGLWETQYF

V gene: TRBV5-1
J gene: TRBJ2-5
clone size: -
D gene: TRBD1
CDR3 DNA: TGCGCCAGCAGCTTGGGGGGGACAGGGGCCCTTGTGTACTTC
CDR3 protein: CASSLGGTGALVYF

V gene: TRBV5-1
J gene: TRBJ1-1
clone size: -
D gene: -
CDR3 DNA: TGCGCCAGCAGCTCAGAGCCGGGGGGCACTGAAGCTTTCTTT
CDR3 protein: CASSSEPGGTEAFF

V gene: TRBV12-3/TRBV12-4
J gene: TRBJ2-1
clone size: many
D gene: -
CDR3 DNA: TGTGCCAGCAGTTTAGGAGATGAGCAGTTCTTC
CDR3 protein: CASSLGDEQFF

V gene: TRBV20-1
J gene: TRBJ1-3
clone size: many
D gene: -
CDR3 DNA: TGCAGTGCTAGATCGGACCCCGGGGGAAACACCATATATTTT
CDR3 protein: CSARSDPGGNTIYF

V gene: TRBV10-3
J gene: TRBJ2-7
clone size: many
D gene: -
CDR3 DNA: TGTGCCATCAGTACCTTAGCAGAGCAGTACTTC
CDR3 protein: CAISTLAEQYF

V gene: TRBV5-1
J gene: TRBJ1-1
clone size: many
D gene: -
CDR3 DNA: TGCGCCAGCAGCTGGGACGGCTCTGAAGCTTTCTTT
CDR3 protein: CASSWDGSEAFF

V gene: TRBV20-1
J gene: TRBJ1-1
clone size: many
D gene: -
CDR3 DNA: TGCAGTGCTAGAGATCCTGGGCAGGGGAACACTGAAGCTTTCTTT
CDR3 protein: CSARDPGQGNTEAFF

V gene: TRBV5-1
J gene: TRBJ2-5
clone size: many
D gene: -
CDR3 DNA: TGCGCCAGCAGCTTACTTCCGGGAGTCAAAGAGACCCAGTACTTC
CDR3 protein: CASSLLPGVKETQYF

V gene: TRBV5-1
J gene: TRBJ1-6
clone size: few
D gene: -
CDR3 DNA: TGCGCCAGCAGCTTGGAGGCAGAAAATTCACCCCTCCACTTT
CDR3 protein: CASSLEAENSPLHF

V gene: TRBV9
J gene: TRBJ1-2
clone size: -
D gene: -
CDR3 DNA: TGTGCCAGCAGCGCCCCAATCCGGGAAGATAAGTCTGGCTACACCTTC
CDR3 protein: CASSAPIREDKSGYTF